This T cell receptor beta chain was found in a study of T cells in Graves' hyperthyroidism and ophthalmopathy (dated by TCRdb to the late 2010s). With respect to the entire study: Peripheral blood was sampled at the time of initial diagnosis, prior to any treatment. The study also compared thyroid tissue and blood T-cell repertoires from five or six Graves' hyperthyroidism patients. After sampling, hyperthyroidism patients received methimazole starting at 30 mg daily, and ophthalmopathy patients received high-dose intravenous methylprednisolone. According to the paper, TCR Vbeta CDR3 sequencing was carried out on about 140 peripheral blood samples, which came from fewer than 50 ophthalmopathy, under 80 hyperthyroidism and about 17 progressor patients. Whether ophthalmopathy could be predicted prospectively was tested in an independent validation cohort made up of 18 to 20 hyperthyroidism patients plus 17 patients who later progressed to ophthalmopathy. The roughly 90 discovery patients were divided at random into training and test sets in a 7:3 ratio. To identify TCR V-J signatures that set the groups apart, the researchers used a discovery cohort of approximately 98 patients, made up of approximately 43 with Graves' ophthalmopathy and around 58 with stable Graves' hyperthyroidism. Broader findings and caveats from the paper: No statistical method was used to fix the sample size in advance, and group allocation was not hidden from the investigators. Most expanded thyroid clonotypes (frequency above 0.001) were also detected in blood, a finding suggesting that blood repertoires may reflect thyroid immune responses. A 13 V-J signature model separated ophthalmopathy from stable hyperthyroidism, with approximately 87% sensitivity and 81.08% specificity in cross-validation and 80%/75% in testing. In validation, progression to ophthalmopathy was predicted by the model with 70.59% sensitivity and 72.22% specificity, a median of around 6.5 months before onset.

Worth noting for this clonotype: It has no known antigen specificity. One junction end disagrees with the germline gene, perhaps due to a read error.

Graves' hyperthyroidism was defined as stable when no progression to ophthalmopathy occurred over 18 months of follow-up. Hyperthyroidism patients were newly diagnosed, with disease duration under 2 months, and aged 18 to 65 years. Patients with uncontrolled infections, other autoimmune diseases, pregnancy or lactation were excluded. Diagnoses were based on clinical symptoms, serum thyroxine and TRAb, thyroid ultrasound and orbital computed tomography. Ficoll-Paque density gradient centrifugation was used to isolate PBMCs from approximately 11 ml of fresh peripheral blood. Total RNA was extracted using Trizol reagent, and RNA quality was assessed on an Agilent 2100 Bioanalyzer. Based on the germline V gene, the CDR1 and CDR2 sequences are SQVTM and ANQGSEA. Inclusive of the bounding cysteine and phenylalanine, the CDR3 is 14 residues long. Only the CDR3 part of the read is kept: 42 bases, read in frame from the first base.

Amplification of TCR beta CDR3 regions was carried out from RNA transcripts. The TCR CDR3 was subjected to a first round of RT-PCR using the HTBI primer set and the Qiagen OneStep RT-PCR kit. Libraries were constructed in a second round of multiplex PCR, after which size selection and purification were performed. Libraries were sequenced paired-end with 100 bp reads on an Illumina HiSeq2000. In the paper's pipeline: Raw data were processed with SOAPnuke, discarding reads with adapters, uncalled bases, mean Phred below 15, or no exact constant-primer or identifier match. High-quality paired reads were merged with COPE v1.2.5, and unique nucleotide sequences were defined as clonotypes. Clonotypes were aligned to IMGT TRBV, TRBD and TRBJ reference segments using MiTCR v1.1. The analysis was restricted to V-J combinations with a frequency above 0.0001, which together covered about 99% of the repertoires. A TCS score was defined as the ratio of F50 (clonal expansion) to E x V (chaos), with BLOSUM62-based TCRdist applied between CDR3 peptides within each V-J. Welch's t-statistics and random forest reduced around 510 V-J features to about 13, which were used in a naive Bayes classifier (R e1071). TCRdb took the public reads, trimmed them with fastp at Q25, ran MiXCR for clone calling and kept in-frame beta chains. Each CDR3 protein appears once, grouped with its most common genes and DNA. The V and J calls follow TCRdb's processing rather than the paper's. For this sample the table gives 100,000 to 140,000 distinct CDR3 sequences, of which 15% to 20% were detected only once. The top ten clones comprise less than 50% of the sample.

This clonotype was obtained from a woman aged 45-59 years with Graves' hyperthyroidism. The sequenced sample was blood. The chain employs TRBV29-1 and TRBJ2-1, with 8 bases aligning to TRBD1. The CDR3 reads CSSPGTGTAGERFF. The DNA reads as follows: TGCAGCTCCCCCGGGACAGGCACAGCCGGTGAGCGGTTCTTC.